This T cell receptor (beta chain) derives from a study of patients and donors after allogeneic stem cell transplantation. TCRdb processed the RT-PCR reads anew with MiXCR; each CDR3 protein has one entry. The sample comprises some 880,000 distinct CDR3 sequences, about 20% of which are singletons, and roughly 6% rests with the top ten. This clonotype was observed at least ten times. The specimen was blood, either unsorted or a sorted T cell fraction (not recorded which). This clonotype originated in a human donor who was either an allogeneic HSCT recipient or a stem cell or donor lymphocyte infusion donor (not recorded which). It is not recorded whose cells these are; they may come from a transplant donor.

The CDR3 reads CSVDGGGTLNEKLFF. The CDR3 DNA is TGCAGCGTTGACGGGGGGGGGACACTCAACGAAAAACTGTTTTTT. The chain couples TRBV29-1 to TRBJ1-4; D may be TRBD1 (6 bases). The V gene's germline CDR1 is SQVTM and CDR2 ANQGSEA. The V gene lost 3 bases and the J gene lost 8 bases, with 19 bases spanning the gap. This CDR3 has 15 amino acids.